The 25 T cell receptor beta chains presented below share a single source sample, sequenced in a study of shared clonotypes between healthy human individuals. TCRdb keeps only in-frame clones here, not all; method: immunoSEQ multiplex PCR. The sample contains about 800,000 clones, about 96% of which appear only once. Terminally differentiated effector memory CD45RA+ cells were excluded from the naive CD8 cells, which were CD45RO-negative and positively selected for CCR7. The specimen was naive CD8+ T cells sorted from blood. The receptors derive from a man in his thirties or forties in good health.

The chain uses TRBV6-1 and TRBJ2-5, with D possibly TRBD1 on 5 matching bases. The germline V gene has CDR1 MNHNS and CDR2 SASEGT. V was clipped by 5 bases and J by 1 base, with 11 bases between them. The CDR3 covers 14 residues. This CDR3 is CASSPTELQETQYF. The CDR3 nucleotides are TGTGCCAGCAGTCCGACAGAGCTCCAAGAGACCCAGTACTTC.

This clone was detected only once. This chain links TRBV28 with TRBJ2-7, with D possibly TRBD1 on 5 matching bases. This CDR3 comprises 14 residues. The germline CDR1 and CDR2 sequences are MDHEN and SYDVKM. V was shortened by 4 bases and J by 3 bases, with 13 bases between the two germline ends. CDR3 amino acids: CASSWRQGNYEQYF. The CDR3 DNA reads TGTGCCAGCAGTTGGCGGCAGGGAAACTACGAGCAGTACTTC.

Details on this clone: This CDR3 is also generated by other DNA sequences in the sample. This sequence joins TRBV6-1 and TRBJ2-7; D gene unclear. CDR1 is MNHNS, CDR2 SASEGT, per germline. Trimming left V 6 bases short and J 4 bases short, with 4 bases between. CDR3 length: 10 residues. The CDR3 protein is CASRAYEQYF. CDR3 nucleotide sequence: TGTGCCAGCAGAGCGTACGAGCAGTACTTC.

The chain employs TRBV6-5 and TRBJ2-5, with D possibly matching TRBD2 (6 bases). Germline V CDR1 and CDR2: MNHEY, SVGAGI. CDR3 size: 15 residues. The V gene lost 7 bases and the J gene lost 1 base, with 16 bases spanning the gap. For the CDR3, the DNA is TGTGCCAGCACCCCGCGGGGTGGATCCCAAGAGACCCAGTACTTC. It yields the protein CASTPRGGSQETQYF.

About this clone: This same CDR3 is encoded by further DNA sequences in the sample. This chain joins TRBV27 and TRBJ2-2; D is unresolved. The germline V and J ends were trimmed by 2 bases and 7 bases, with 5 bases remaining between them. Germline V lookup: CDR1 MNHEY, CDR2 SMNVEV (reference sequence). CDR3 length: 12 residues. The CDR3 is CASSLSHGELFF. CDR3 nucleotide sequence: TGTGCCAGCAGTTTAAGTCACGGGGAGCTGTTTTTT.

The chain has TRBV7-2 and TRBJ2-1; D not resolved. Germline V gene data show CDR1 as SGHTA and CDR2 as FQGNSA. The V and J ends lost 1 base and 3 bases respectively, with 10 bases between them. The CDR3 is made up of 15 amino acids. The CDR3 bases are TGTGCCAGCAGCTTAGGTATATCGTTCTACAATGAGCAGTTCTTC. Residues: CASSLGISFYNEQFF.

The gene calls are TRBV28 and TRBJ2-7; D not certain. There are 12 residues in the CDR3. From germline, CDR1 is MDHEN and CDR2 SYDVKM. CDR3 residues: CAVGSNYYEQYF. CDR3 bases: TGTGCAGTAGGGTCTAACTACTACGAGCAGTACTTC. Based on the CDR3 plus reference TRBV28 and TRBJ2-7, the full variable domain is DVKVTQSSRYLVKRTGEKVFLECVQDMDHENMFWYRQDPGLGLRLIYFSYDVKMKEKGDIPEGYSVSREKKERFSLILESASTNQTSMYLCAVGSNYYEQYFGPGTRLTVT.

The CDR3 DNA sequence: TGCAGCGGGACAGGTTCCTATGGCTACACCTTC. Its protein product is CSGTGSYGYTF. The gene calls are TRBV29-1 and TRBJ1-2; 7 bases line up with TRBD1. The length of the CDR3 is 11 residues. Germline CDR1 is SQVTM and CDR2 is ANQGSEA. Trimming at V came to 7 bases and at J to 4 bases, leaving 3 bases not matched to a gene.

This chain uses TRBV29-1 with TRBJ2-7; 12 bases agree with TRBD2. After removal of 5 bases from V and 3 bases from J, the junction contained 11 bases not matched to a gene. The CDR3 has 16 residues. Germline CDR1 is SQVTM and CDR2 is ANQGSEA. The CDR3 coding sequence is TGCAGCGTTCTAGGACTAGCGGGACCTAATTACTACGAGCAGTACTTC. It translates to CSVLGLAGPNYYEQYF.

The V gene is TRBV2, the J gene TRBJ1-5; no firm D call. Looked up from germline, CDR1 is SNHLY and CDR2 is FYNNEI. The CDR3 contains 15 residues. V lost 8 bases and J lost 3, with 17 bases in between. CDR3 sequence: CASSPMESFNQPQHF. In nucleotides, the CDR3 is TGTGCCAGCTCCCCAATGGAGAGTTTCAATCAGCCCCAGCATTTT.

As concerns this clone: The same CDR3 arises from other DNA sequences in this sample as well. The chain has TRBV7-9 and TRBJ2-7, with no clear D. Germline CDR1 SEHNR, CDR2 FQNEAQ (reference sequence). This CDR3 is built from 12 residues. V dropped 3 bases and J dropped 3 bases, with 6 bases sitting between them. The DNA for the CDR3 is TGTGCCAGCAGCTTTCGAGGCTACGAGCAGTACTTC. It encodes CASSFRGYEQYF.

This sequence joins TRBV14 and TRBJ2-3, with D possibly called TRBD1 or TRBD2 (5 bases each). The V end was cut by 2 bases, the J end by 5 bases, with 17 bases between. The CDR3 loop spans 16 amino acids. Germline CDR1 SGHDN, CDR2 FVKESK. As DNA, the CDR3 is TGTGCCAGCAGCCAAACCGGGACCCCCTGGGGAGATACGCAGTATTTT. It specifies CASSQTGTPWGDTQYF. Full variable domain (missing parts from reference TRBV14 and TRBJ2-3): EAGVTQFPSHSVIEKGQTVTLRCDPISGHDNLYWYRRVMGKEIKFLLHFVKESKQDESGMPNNRFLAERTGGTYSTLKVQPAELEDSGVYFCASSQTGTPWGDTQYFGPGTRLTVL.

As for this clone: The same CDR3 also results from other DNA sequences found in this sample. Here the CDR3 reads CASSLATGIETQYF. CDR3 in DNA: TGCGCCAGCAGCTTGGCGACAGGGATTGAGACCCAGTACTTC. The chain joins TRBV5-1 to TRBJ2-5, with 7 bases that match TRBD1. CDR3 length equals 14 residues. The J segment lost 5 bases and the V segment lost 0 bases, leaving 4 bases of the junction unmatched. The V gene's germline CDR1 is SGHRS and CDR2 YFSETQ.

V usage is TRBV29-1 and J usage is TRBJ2-1; 9 bases are a match to TRBD2. This CDR3 has 17 amino acids. The J segment lost 4 bases and the V segment lost 1 base, leaving 11 bases of the junction unmatched. Germline CDR1 reads SQVTM; CDR2 reads ANQGSEA. The CDR3 region has the DNA TGCAGCGTTGAAGGAGACCCCCGACTAGCGGTTTACAATGAGCAGTTCTTC. Translation gives CSVEGDPRLAVYNEQFF.

The chain carries TRBV6-5 and TRBJ2-1; D is ambiguous. Germline V gives CDR1 MNHEY, CDR2 SVGAGI. The CDR3 covers 15 residues. The V and J ends lost 2 bases and 1 base respectively, with 9 bases between them. This CDR3 is CASSYGFSSYNEQFF. Here the CDR3 DNA reads TGTGCCAGCAGTTACGGGTTTTCTTCCTACAATGAGCAGTTCTTC.

The J gene is TRBJ2-3, the V gene TRBV28; 12 nucleotides line up with TRBD2. J lost 4 bases, V lost 2 bases, and 10 bases had no gene match. Germline loops: CDR1 MDHEN, CDR2 SYDVKM. CDR3 length: 18 residues. The DNA of the CDR3 is TGTGCCAGCAGTTTACAGGGGTGGGCTAGCGGGAGGGCAGATACGCAGTATTTT. It encodes CASSLQGWASGRADTQYF.

A word on this clone: The sample contains more than one DNA sequence encoding this CDR3. The V gene is TRBV5-1, the J gene TRBJ2-1; D remains unclear. CDR3 length equals 14 residues. CDR1 SGHRS and CDR2 YFSETQ come from the germline V gene. V was trimmed by 0 bases and J by 5 bases, leaving 9 bases between them. This CDR3 is CASSLARADNEQFF. Written as DNA, the CDR3 is TGCGCCAGCAGCTTGGCTCGGGCGGACAATGAGCAGTTCTTC.

J is TRBJ2-7 and V is TRBV7-9; maybe TRBD2 (5 bases). The CDR3 is made up of 13 amino acids. V lost 4 bases and J lost 3, with 10 bases in between. Germline V gene data show CDR1 as SEHNR and CDR2 as FQNEAQ (reference sequence). The chain's CDR3 is CASSSLAGYEQYF. The DNA of the CDR3 is TGTGCCAGCAGCTCCCTGGCGGGCTACGAGCAGTACTTC.

The chain couples TRBV4-1 to TRBJ2-7, with D unclear. The germline CDR1 and CDR2 sequences are MGHRA and YSYEKL. The length of the CDR3 is 14 residues. V was trimmed by 0 bases and J by 3 bases, leaving 9 bases between them. The CDR3 loop reads CASSQEWSFYEQYF. As DNA, the CDR3 is TGCGCCAGCAGCCAAGAGTGGAGCTTCTACGAGCAGTACTTC.

The chain has TRBV13 and TRBJ2-1; tentatively, D is TRBD2 (6 bases). The CDR3 has 15 amino acids. Trimming removed 2 bases at V and 2 bases at J, with 10 bases between. Germline V gives CDR1 PRHDT, CDR2 FYEKMQ (reference sequence). CDR3 sequence reads: CASSLLAATYNEQFF. As DNA, the CDR3 is TGTGCCAGCAGCTTATTAGCGGCAACCTACAATGAGCAGTTCTTC.

This chain connects TRBV27 to TRBJ2-3; the match to TRBD1 covers 7 bases. Trimming cost V 6 bases and J 2 bases; bases outside gene matches: 8. Germline V gene sequence: CDR1 MNHEY, CDR2 SMNVEV (reference sequence). The CDR3 has 15 amino acids. CDR3 protein: CASRSRTGPTDTQYF. The CDR3 bases are TGTGCCAGCAGGAGCAGGACAGGCCCCACAGATACGCAGTATTTT.

The sample holds one count of this clone. V usage is TRBV7-2 and J usage is TRBJ2-1, with no clear D. The CDR3 length is 13 residues. CDR1 is SGHTA and CDR2 is FQGNSA in the germline V gene. Trimming removed 3 bases from V and 9 bases from J, with 12 bases in between. The CDR3 nucleotides read TGTGCCAGCAGCTTTGCGGTCGTTCGTGAGCAGTTCTTC. This codes for CASSFAVVREQFF.

The V and J genes are TRBV27 and TRBJ2-7, with a weak D call TRBD2 (7 bases). Per germline, CDR1 MNHEY and CDR2 SMNVEV (reference sequence). This CDR3 has 14 amino acids. Trimming shortened V by 4 bases and J by 5 bases, and 15 bases separated the two germline ends. Written as DNA, the CDR3 is TGTGCCAGCAGTTACTTTTCGGGGGGCGACGAGCAGTACTTC. This translates into CASSYFSGGDEQYF.

V and J are TRBV7-2 and TRBJ2-3, with 11 bases aligning to TRBD2. The CDR3 covers 19 residues. V lost 5 bases, J lost 2 bases, and 15 bases stayed unmatched. CDR1 SGHTA and CDR2 FQGNSA come from the germline V gene. CDR3 residues: CASSTPLAGALLDTDTQYF. CDR3 nucleotide sequence: TGTGCCAGCAGCACCCCACTAGCGGGAGCCCTCTTGGACACAGATACGCAGTATTTT. Full variable domain (missing parts from reference TRBV7-2 and TRBJ2-3): GAGVSQSPSNKVTEKGKDVELRCDPISGHTALYWYRQSLGQGLEFLIYFQGNSAPDKSGLPSDRFSAERTGGSVSTLTIQRTQQEDSAVYLCASSTPLAGALLDTDTQYFGPGTRLTVL.

This clone has only one observation. The chain employs TRBV9 and TRBJ2-3, with TRBD2 matching over 11 bases. Germline V gives CDR1 SGDLS, CDR2 YYNGEE. The CDR3 covers 16 residues. V was clipped by 3 bases and J by 6 bases; unmatched bases: 9. Here the CDR3 reads CASSAGGTSGWDTQYF. The CDR3 DNA reads TGTGCCAGCAGCGCCGGCGGGACTAGCGGTTGGGATACGCAGTATTTT.